This entry concerns a single T cell receptor beta chain. Its antigen is unknown. The sample originates from a study of graft-versus-host responses after intestinal transplantation. Study-level points and caveats: An association linked early post-transplant HvG declines with peak circulating GvH clone levels.

Assay: immunoSEQ multiplex PCR; the TCRdb copy retains only in-frame clones and omits some. In the table there are about 100,000 clones, about 90% of which are singletons. The receptor comes from a human donor who was the organ donor for an intestinal transplant. Source: unstimulated CD4+ T cells sorted from spleen or lymph node cells, taken before transplant.

The CDR3 loop reads CASSLEFVGYTF. In DNA form, the CDR3 reads TGCGCCAGCAGCCTGGAGTTCGTAGGCTACACCTTC. This rearrangement joins TRBV5-1 to TRBJ1-2; D remains ambiguous. Germline V gene data show CDR1 as SGHRS and CDR2 as YFSETQ. This CDR3 region has 12 residues. V lost 4 bases and J 8 bases, leaving 12 bases between the germline ends.